Sequencing of this T cell receptor beta chain was carried out in a study of cytomegalovirus exposure and HLA in healthy donors. General study points: It has been reported that TCR beta sequences accurately predicted the HLA-A and HLA-B alleles of most subjects.

Per the germline V gene, CDR1 is LGHNA and CDR2 is YNFKEQ. With 4 bases removed from V and 2 bases from J, the gap between germline ends came to 12 bases. The CDR3 loop spans 15 amino acids. The PCR ran on 60 Vbeta and 13 Jbeta primers. The assay was immunoSEQ multiplex PCR, and TCRdb's table has in-frame clones only and misses some. Here the sample spans 150,000 or so clones, 80% to 90% being singletons. Regarding this clone: Its antigen is as yet unknown.

The chain is built from TRBV4-2 and TRBJ1-5; D possibly corresponds to TRBD1 (6 bases). Sequencing was done on a sample of PBMCs. The TCR originated in a woman aged 18 to 35 in good health and CMV-seropositive. CDR3 region: CASSPRTAGNQPQHF. CDR3 DNA sequence: TGTGCCAGCAGCCCCCGGACAGCCGGCAATCAGCCCCAGCATTTT.